This T cell receptor beta chain is drawn from a study of T cell clones after liver transplantation (dated by TCRdb to between 2018 and 2020). General notes on the study: The samples were obtained from ITN030ST, a randomized trial that attempted immunosuppression withdrawal within 2 years after liver transplantation. Donor-reactive T cell clones were identified by TCRbeta sequencing following a pre-transplant mixed lymphocyte reaction and were subsequently tracked in post-transplant blood. Third party-reactive TCRbeta sequences were also identified from pre-transplant MLRs to serve as an antigen-independent comparator for donor-reactive sequences. Of the eight recipients, three were HCV-positive, while the remaining recipients had been transplanted for non-autoimmune, non-viral indications. Until randomization at 12-24 months post-transplant, subjects were given standard immunosuppression, with no induction therapy. Tolerance was defined as complete immunosuppression withdrawal for at least one year with no rise in liver enzymes beyond twice the upper limit of normal. Blood samples were collected pre-transplant, pre-randomization before withdrawal, and post-randomization after either full withdrawal or failed withdrawal. The studied cohort comprised 8 liver transplant recipients, 3 classified as tolerant and 5 as non-tolerant.

High-throughput TCRbeta CDR3 sequencing of frozen genomic DNA was performed by immunoSEQ, including PCR amplification, mapping, bias correction and internal controls. Processing in the source paper ran as follows. Productive rearrangements were retained, and unique TCRbeta sequences were defined by the CDR3 nucleotide sequence together with the V and J gene. For a sequence to be called donor-reactive, it needed a frequency of at least 0.01% and at least 5-fold expansion in CFSE-low cells compared with unstimulated pre-transplant cells. To ensure at least 90% detection power, minimum frequency thresholds were set for each subject based on that subject's lowest-template unstimulated sample. Jensen-Shannon divergence between the top 1000 TCRbeta sequences after and before transplant was used to measure repertoire turnover. Changes in detection of donor-reactive sequences were assessed with two-sided Fisher's exact tests. The source is immuneACCESS, and TCRdb retained only in-frame sequences with V and J called. Part of the clones is not carried over; for the studies checked, unresolved V genes explain less than half of this, and the remainder is unexplained. The V and J calls and clone size are taken from that table; D and trimming were inferred from the DNA. In all, the sample holds 90,000 to 120,000 clones, and around 83% of those were seen once. Approximately 0.99% of the sample rests with the top ten.

The sample's time point, from its label and the paper: pre-transplant. Unstimulated PBMCs, after thawing, were stained for CD3, CD4 and CD8 and then FACS-sorted into CD3+CD4+ and CD3+CD8+ populations. All 8 studied subjects were randomized to immunosuppression withdrawal. The Qiagen DNeasy Blood and Tissue Kit was used for genomic DNA isolation. Remarks on this clone: The antigen it binds to is not known. No much larger clonotype is one base removed from it; base qualities were not supplied.

The paper as a whole reports these results and caveats: Circulating donor-reactive CD4 TCRbeta sequences fell significantly post-transplant in 5 of 8 subjects, irrespective of tolerance or HCV status. Because allograft tissue specimens were not available, migration of donor-reactive T cells into the graft, rather than deletion, may have occurred. Conclusions were preliminary, limited by small, heterogeneous patient numbers and non-standardized post-transplant time points. Low numbers of available donor cells limited the measurable donor-reactive repertoire in two subjects. The decline in donor-reactive sequences exceeded the decline in third party-reactive sequences, suggesting partial antigen-specific deletion that was unrelated to withdrawal success. When repertoire turnover was taken into account, detection of donor-reactive sequences was significantly reduced in 7 of 8 subjects for CD4 and in 8 of 8 subjects for CD8.

From the cysteine up to the phenylalanine, the CDR3 has a length of 16 residues. CDR3 DNA only is kept here, 48 bases in frame from base 1. Trimming takes 5 bases off V and 1 base off J; junction bases not matched to a gene: 7. From a lookup of the germline V gene (reference sequence), CDR1 and CDR2 are MNHNY and SVGAGI. This clonotype originated in a human donor who received a liver transplant. Recombination linked TRBV6-6 to TRBJ2-4; TRBD2 matches 8 bases in the middle. The sample consisted of CD4+ T cells from blood, taken before liver transplant. The CDR3 corresponds to CASSRGGSSAKNIQYF. The nucleotides read TGTGCCAGCAGTCGGGGGGGTAGCTCGGCCAAAAACATTCAGTACTTC.